Shown below are 23 T cell receptor beta chains from a single sample sequenced in a study of T cell responses to AZD1222 COVID-19 vaccine (dated by TCRdb to 2020 to 2022). The sample's time point label is to be understood as: about 28 days (+/-7) after the second vaccine dose. Library generation was performed with the immunoSEQ multiplex PCR assay. The clones in this table, taken by TCRdb from immuneACCESS, are in-frame only. Not every clone is retained; where verified, under half of the shortfall comes from an unresolved V gene, and the cause of the rest is unknown. This sample comprises 120,000 to 150,000 clones, roughly 89% of them detected only once. The top ten clones comprise 1.5% to 2% of the sample. The specimen comprised peripheral blood, sampled 28 days after the second AZD1222 dose. The receptor source for this set is an adult who received the AZD1222 COVID-19 vaccine.

The genes are TRBV27 and TRBJ2-7; perhaps TRBD2 as D (6 bases). CDR3 size: 14 residues. Trimming removed 5 bases from V and 4 bases from J, with 15 bases in between. Germline V gene sequence: CDR1 MNHEY, CDR2 SMNVEV (reference sequence). As DNA, the CDR3 is TGTGCCAGCAGTCCCCTAGGTAGCGGTTACGAGCAGTACTTC. Its translation is CASSPLGSGYEQYF.

The DNA of the CDR3 is TGTGCCAGCAGCCTACGGACAGGGCGGCTAAACACCATATATTTT. The encoded protein is CASSLRTGRLNTIYF. J is TRBJ1-3 and V is TRBV7-7; TRBD1 matches at 8 bases. Trimming cost V 5 bases and J 6 bases; bases outside gene matches: 9. Germline V gene sequence: CDR1 SSHAT, CDR2 FNYEAQ (reference sequence). This CDR3 comprises 15 residues.

V and J are TRBV5-1 and TRBJ2-2; 9 bases are shared with TRBD2. Unmatched junction bases numbered 1, after V lost 0 bases and J lost 4 bases. Germline loops: CDR1 SGHRS, CDR2 YFSETQ. The CDR3 spans 15 residues. CDR3 nucleotide sequence: TGCGCCAGCAGCTTGGAACTAGCGGGCACCGGGGAGCTGTTTTTT. Protein sequence: CASSLELAGTGELFF. The whole variable domain, remainder taken from reference TRBV5-1 and TRBJ2-2, is KAGVTQTPRYLIKTRGQQVTLSCSPISGHRSVSWYQQTPGQGLQFLFEYFSETQRNKGNFPGRFSGRQFSNSRSEMNVSTLELGDSALYLCASSLELAGTGELFFGEGSRLTVL.

The J gene is TRBJ1-5, the V gene TRBV24-1; 7 bases are shared with TRBD1. The germline V gene encodes CDR1 KGHDR and CDR2 SFDVKD. The CDR3 is 20 amino acids. Unmatched junction bases numbered 17, after V lost 4 bases and J lost 0 bases. Here the CDR3 DNA reads TGTGCCACCAGTGACCACGCCGACCGGGACAGAGACTATAGCAATCAGCCCCAGCATTTT. This gives the protein CATSDHADRDRDYSNQPQHF.

V usage is TRBV30 and J usage is TRBJ2-5, with 9 bases that match TRBD1. V was clipped by 2 bases and J by 2 bases; unmatched bases: 6. CDR1 and CDR2 from the germline V gene are GTSNPN and SVGIG (reference sequence). CDR3 size: 15 residues. Here the CDR3 DNA reads TGTGCCTGGAGTAGAGGACAGGGGAGGCAAGAGACCCAGTACTTC. It codes for CAWSRGQGRQETQYF.

The J gene is TRBJ1-3, the V gene TRBV7-2; possible D gene TRBD1, 6 bases. V was shortened by 3 bases and J by 1 base, with 19 bases between the two germline ends. CDR3 length equals 18 residues. Germline lookup yields CDR1 SGHTA and CDR2 FQGNSA. Here the CDR3 DNA reads TGTGCCAGCAGCTTCGTCGGGGGTACAGGGACGTCTGGAAACACCATATATTTT. Its translation is CASSFVGGTGTSGNTIYF.

The rearrangement links TRBV7-2 to TRBJ2-4; 7 positions match TRBD1. This CDR3 comprises 16 residues. Germline V gives CDR1 SGHTA, CDR2 FQGNSA. Trimming cost V 1 base and J 5 bases; bases outside gene matches: 8. The DNA of the CDR3 is TGTGCCAGCAGCTTAGTAGGGGGCAATAAGGAAAACATTCAGTACTTC. Translated, it gives CASSLVGGNKENIQYF.

The chain carries TRBV6-1 and TRBJ1-5; D might be TRBD1 (5 bases). V dropped 5 bases and J dropped 10 bases, with 15 bases sitting between them. The germline V gene has CDR1 MNHNS and CDR2 SASEGT. This CDR3 contains 13 residues. The CDR3 is CASSPKQERPQHF. CDR3 bases: TGTGCCAGCAGTCCTAAACAGGAGAGACCCCAGCATTTT.

J is TRBJ1-4 and V is TRBV6-2 or TRBV6-3; D call uncertain. The CDR3 runs to 11 residues. The V gene's germline CDR1 is MNHEY and CDR2 SVGEGT. V lost 5 bases, J lost 5 bases, and 3 bases lay in between. CDR3: CASSQNEKLFF. In DNA, the CDR3 is TGTGCCAGCAGTCAAAATGAAAAACTGTTTTTT.

V and J are TRBV7-2 and TRBJ1-1; 7 positions match TRBD1. The junction had 6 bases not matched to a gene; V was cut back by 3 bases and J by 2 bases. Germline CDR1 and CDR2: SGHTA and FQGNSA. This CDR3 region has 15 residues. The CDR3 loop is CASSFLGGGNTEAFF. CDR3 nucleotide sequence: TGTGCCAGCAGCTTTTTAGGGGGCGGTAACACTGAAGCTTTCTTT.

This chain connects TRBV6-2 or TRBV6-3 to TRBJ1-1; D unresolved. CDR1 MNHEY and CDR2 SVGEGT come from the germline V gene. Trimming removed 5 bases from V and 0 bases from J, with 7 bases in between. The CDR3 contains 13 residues. The CDR3 DNA is TGTGCCAGCAGTCGGGAGATGAACACTGAAGCTTTCTTT. Its translation: CASSREMNTEAFF.

The J gene is TRBJ2-3, the V gene TRBV9; 11 bases line up with TRBD2. Unmatched junction bases numbered 6, after V lost 0 bases and J lost 6 bases. Per the germline V gene, CDR1 is SGDLS and CDR2 is YYNGEE. The CDR3 consists of 16 residues. This CDR3 is CASSVGLAGGADTQYF. The CDR3 DNA is TGTGCCAGCAGCGTAGGGCTAGCGGGAGGTGCCGATACGCAGTATTTT.

The chain couples TRBV28 to TRBJ2-6; D call uncertain. Germline V lookup: CDR1 MDHEN, CDR2 SYDVKM. The CDR3 contains 15 residues. V gave up 3 bases and J gave up 0 bases, with 6 bases separating them. CDR3: CASSFRPSGANVLTF. CDR3 in DNA: TGTGCCAGCAGTTTTAGGCCCTCTGGGGCCAACGTCCTGACTTTC.

This clone appeared a few times. The chain carries TRBV6-5 and TRBJ2-3, with D possibly matching TRBD1 (6 bases). Trimming took off 8 bases at V and 2 bases at J, with 17 bases between the two ends. The CDR3 is 15 amino acids. CDR1 MNHEY and CDR2 SVGAGI come from the germline V gene. The CDR3 nucleotides are TGTGCCAGCGGGGTCAGGGGTGCGGTCACAGATACGCAGTATTTT. It encodes CASGVRGAVTDTQYF.

The chain carries TRBV9 and TRBJ1-3, with no clear D. Between the trimmed V and J ends, which lost 8 bases and 2 bases, there was a span of 8 bases. This CDR3 region has 12 residues. In germline, CDR1 is SGDLS, CDR2 YYNGEE. The DNA of the CDR3 is TGTGCCAGTGGCCTGGCTGGAAACACCATATATTTT. As protein: CASGLAGNTIYF.

The genes are TRBV30 and TRBJ2-7; TRBD1 agrees at 10 bases. In germline, CDR1 is GTSNPN, CDR2 SVGIG (reference sequence). The CDR3 is made up of 15 amino acids. The V and J ends lost 2 bases and 2 bases, in that order; junction bases with no gene match: 6. CDR3 in DNA: TGTGCCTGGAGTTTCGGGACAGGGGCTCCCTACGAGCAGTACTTC. Its translation is CAWSFGTGAPYEQYF.

This clone was seen more than once but under ten times. The chain is built from TRBV27 and TRBJ1-1, with 9 bases matching TRBD1. J was trimmed by 4 bases and V by 3 bases; bases with no gene match: 3. The CDR3 runs to 14 residues. Germline values: CDR1 MNHEY, CDR2 SMNVEV (reference sequence). CDR3 nucleotide sequence: TGTGCCAGCAGTTTGGACAGGGGAAGCACTGAAGCTTTCTTT. Translating it yields CASSLDRGSTEAFF.

The chain combines TRBV4-3 with TRBJ2-1; D could derive from TRBD1 or TRBD2 (5 bases each). V lost 1 base, J lost 10 bases, and 11 bases lay in between. Germline V gene lookup returns CDR1 LGHNA and CDR2 YSLEER. The CDR3 runs 13 residues. CDR3 coding DNA: TGCGCCAGCAGCCAAGTTGGGGACGGGGAGCAGTTCTTC. This encodes CASSQVGDGEQFF.

This chain links TRBV13 with TRBJ2-3; 10 positions agree with TRBD2. This CDR3 has 17 amino acids. After removal of 4 bases from V and 2 bases from J, the junction contained 9 bases not matched to a gene. Germline V gene data show CDR1 as PRHDT and CDR2 as FYEKMQ (reference sequence). CDR3 bases: TGTGCCAGCAGCTCACCGACTAGCGGGTTAAACACAGATACGCAGTATTTT. Translated, it gives CASSSPTSGLNTDTQYF.

The chain has TRBV4-3 and TRBJ1-1; 9 bases agree with TRBD1. The germline CDR1 and CDR2 sequences are LGHNA and YSLEER. The CDR3 runs 16 residues. V lost 1 base to trimming and J lost 3 bases; unmatched junction nucleotides: 6. This CDR3 is CASSQGTGGLDTEAFF. CDR3 in DNA: TGCGCCAGCAGCCAAGGAACAGGGGGCCTGGACACTGAAGCTTTCTTT.

J is TRBJ1-1 and V is TRBV3-1 (or the pseudogene TRBV3-2), with a weak D call TRBD1 (6 bases). The CDR3 covers 17 residues. In germline, CDR1 is LGHDT, CDR2 YNNKEL (reference sequence). Trimming took 2 bases from V and 2 from J, leaving 18 bases between them. CDR3 region: CASSQSGGGLANTEAFF. The CDR3 DNA reads TGTGCCAGCAGCCAATCCGGAGGGGGGTTAGCCAACACTGAAGCTTTCTTT.

The genes are TRBV27 and TRBJ1-2, with a possible D match to TRBD1 (5 bases). CDR3 length: 15 amino acids. Germline-derived CDR1 and CDR2 are MNHEY and SMNVEV (reference sequence). Trimming removed 8 bases at V and 6 bases at J, with 22 bases between. CDR3 bases: TGTGCCAGCGGGGAGCAGGGAGACCTGGCGGATGGCTACACCTTC. Protein: CASGEQGDLADGYTF.

The CDR3 loop reads CASSLGVEETQYF. The CDR3 coding sequence is TGTGCCAGCAGCCTGGGGGTCGAAGAGACCCAGTACTTC. The chain recombines TRBV5-6 with TRBJ2-5; D is tentatively TRBD1 or TRBD2 (5 bases each). The germline V gene encodes CDR1 SGHDT and CDR2 YYEEEE. Deletions cut 4 bases from V and 3 bases from J, with 10 bases between. This CDR3 comprises 13 residues.